What follows describes a single TCR beta chain. Its target is unknown. These data come from a study of a mutant IDH1 vaccine in newly diagnosed glioma. Overall study context: It was radiotherapy, temozolomide, or both that patients received previously, with most receiving both. Overall study results and limits: Vaccine-induced immune responses occurred in less than 95% of patients.

Time point defined: baseline, week 1 (first vaccination visit). The treatment here: pre-vaccination baseline after standard-of-care therapy. Astrocytomas that were new, WHO grade 3 or 4, IDH1-mutant and ATRX-lost were present in the donors. Assay: immunoSEQ multiplex PCR; the TCRdb copy retains only in-frame clones and omits some. Of approximately 88,000 clones in the sample, around 80% were seen once. Per the germline V gene, CDR1 is SGHDT and CDR2 is YYEEEE. Unmatched junction bases numbered 14, after V lost 4 bases and J lost 7 bases. This CDR3 has 15 amino acids. The chain employs TRBV5-6 and TRBJ2-7, with 7 positions matching TRBD2. This clonotype was sampled from a man aged 35-49 years with glioma. Specimen: PBMCs, collected from a glioma patient treated with radiotherapy, temozolomide or both. The CDR3 is CASSASSGSYEEQYF. DNA for the CDR3: TGTGCCAGCAGCGCTTCTAGCGGTTCTTATGAAGAGCAGTACTTC.